This TCR beta chain originates from a study of blood T cell repertoires in COVID-19. The overall study: COVID-19 samples from acute and convalescent phases originated in the United States, Italy and Spain. PBMCs, B-cell-depleted T cells, or T cells provided the cDNA or gDNA that made up the material.

Source study methods: Using reference gene primer amplification, nucleated cell counts were estimated. The data were produced by immunoSEQ multiplex PCR, yet TCRdb's version contains in-frame clones alone and is incomplete. V and J calls and clone size follow that table, whereas D and trimming were derived from the DNA. The sample shows roughly 100,000 clones, 70% to 90% of them seen only once. The sequenced sample consisted of peripheral blood. This TCR came from a human donor in a cohort sampled during active COVID-19.

The CDR3 DNA reads TGTGCCAGCAGCTTGGGACGAGGGCTAGAGATTTTCGATGAGCAGTTCTTC. It translates to CASSLGRGLEIFDEQFF. This chain uses TRBV5-4 with TRBJ2-1; perhaps TRBD2 as D (5 bases). This CDR3 has 17 amino acids. Germline V gives CDR1 SGHNT, CDR2 YYREEE (reference sequence). V was cut by 0 bases and J by 8 bases, with 21 bases left in between.